This T cell receptor (beta chain) was captured in a study of blood T cell dynamics during melanoma immunotherapy. As for time point: pre-treatment baseline. Profiled with immunoSEQ multiplex PCR; TCRdb holds only in-frame clones, not every one. This listing includes 70 to 90 clones. Material: cell-free DNA from blood, obtained from a patient treated with checkpoint blockade. The receptors come from a human donor with melanoma.

This chain links TRBV2 with TRBJ2-7, with TRBD1 identical over 8 bases. In germline, CDR1 is SNHLY, CDR2 FYNNEI. The CDR3 spans 11 residues. Trimming removed 6 bases from V and 12 bases from J; junction bases left unmatched: 7. The CDR3 nucleotides read TGTGCCAGCAGCGTTCAGGGGGCTACGTACGTC. Amino acids: CASSVQGATYV.